Each of the 17 T cell receptor beta chains below was sequenced from the same sample in a study of OX40 agonist ivuxolimab in advanced cancers. Profiled with immunoSEQ multiplex PCR; TCRdb holds only in-frame clones, not every one. The profile shows approximately 65,000 clones, roughly 84% of them singletons. The input for sequencing was CD4+ or CD8+ T cells sorted from blood, taken in a trial of the OX40 agonist ivuxolimab. The origin of the receptors is an adult with an advanced solid tumor such as melanoma, head and neck, liver or kidney cancer.

The chain recombines TRBV19 with TRBJ2-7; D uncertain. CDR1 and CDR2 from the germline V gene are LNHDA and SQIVND (reference sequence). V was clipped by 9 bases and J by 6 bases, with 18 bases between them. The CDR3 consists of 13 residues. In DNA form, the CDR3 reads TGTGCCAGCCGTAATACCCCTGTGGGCGAGCAGTACTTC. Its protein product is CASRNTPVGEQYF.

This chain uses TRBV5-4 with TRBJ2-2; D unclear. Trimming left V 3 bases short and J 6 bases short, with 12 bases between. The CDR3 loop spans 14 amino acids. Germline V gene data show CDR1 as SGHNT and CDR2 as YYREEE (reference sequence). CDR3 sequence: CASSSETESGELFF. In DNA form, the CDR3 reads TGTGCCAGCAGCTCCGAGACGGAATCCGGGGAGCTGTTTTTT.

The chain recombines TRBV30 with TRBJ2-1, with D tentatively TRBD1 or TRBD2 (6 bases each). V lost 1 base to trimming and J lost 8 bases, with 15 bases between them. Germline V gene data show CDR1 as GTSNPN and CDR2 as SVGIG (reference sequence). The CDR3 length is 14 residues. The CDR3 nucleotides are TGTGCCTGGAGTGCTTCTACAGGGAGGTATGAGCAGTTCTTC. Residues: CAWSASTGRYEQFF. Together with reference TRBV30 and TRBJ2-1, the CDR3 gives the full variable domain: SQTIHQWPATLVQPVGSPLSLECTVEGTSNPNLYWYRQAAGRGLQLLFYSVGIGQISSEVPQNLSASRPQDRQFILSSKKLLLSDSGFYLCAWSASTGRYEQFFGPGTRLTVL.

The chain recombines TRBV5-4 with TRBJ1-1; 7 nucleotides agree with TRBD1. Germline lookup yields CDR1 SGHNT and CDR2 YYREEE (reference sequence). J lost 3 bases, V lost 5 bases, and 13 bases had no gene match. The CDR3 spans 16 residues. The CDR3 loop reads CASSRALTGVDTEAFF. In DNA, the CDR3 is TGTGCCAGCAGTCGAGCGCTAACAGGGGTTGACACTGAAGCTTTCTTT.

The J gene is TRBJ2-3, the V gene TRBV5-8; TRBD1 matches at 9 bases. The V gene's germline CDR1 is SGHTS and CDR2 YDEGEE. V was clipped by 4 bases and J by 1 base; unmatched bases: 7. The CDR3 covers 16 residues. CDR3 in DNA: TGTGCCAGCAGCACGGGGACAGGGTCGGGCACAGATACGCAGTATTTT. Translation: CASSTGTGSGTDTQYF.

A single count supports this clone. J is TRBJ2-7 and V is TRBV6-4, with D tentatively TRBD1 or TRBD2 (6 bases each). Per the germline V gene, CDR1 is MRHNA and CDR2 is SNTAGT. The CDR3 extends over 13 amino acids. Trimming pared 5 bases from V and 6 bases from J, leaving 14 bases between. Here the CDR3 reads CASSSRWGAEQYF. DNA of the CDR3: TGTGCCAGCAGTAGCAGGTGGGGGGCCGAGCAGTACTTC.

The rearrangement joins TRBV19 to TRBJ1-3, with D maybe TRBD1 (5 bases). Trimming stripped 6 bases from V and 1 base from J, with 16 bases between. Germline lookup yields CDR1 LNHDA and CDR2 SQIVND (reference sequence). The CDR3 is 16 amino acids. CDR3 in amino acids: CASSVTVTVSGNTIYF. The CDR3 nucleotides are TGTGCCAGTAGCGTGACAGTTACGGTTTCTGGAAACACCATATATTTT.

V and J are TRBV7-2 and TRBJ2-7; D remains unclear. Looked up from germline, CDR1 is SGHTA and CDR2 is FQGNSA. Trimming removed 5 bases from V and 0 bases from J, with 14 bases in between. The CDR3 consists of 15 residues. CDR3 region: CASSVEWAASYEQYF. The CDR3 nucleotides are TGTGCCAGCAGCGTCGAATGGGCGGCCTCCTACGAGCAGTACTTC.

The chain couples TRBV11-2 to TRBJ1-4, with D maybe TRBD1 (5 bases). This CDR3 has 14 residues. CDR1 and CDR2 (germline): SGHAT, FQNNGV. Trimming stripped 6 bases from V and 6 bases from J, with 14 bases between. The CDR3 sequence is CASSLTGGDEKLFF. The CDR3 DNA follows: TGTGCCAGCAGTTTGACCGGGGGAGATGAAAAACTGTTTTTT.

J is TRBJ1-5 and V is TRBV6-1; D remains ambiguous. Germline CDR1 MNHNS, CDR2 SASEGT. The CDR3 length is 13 residues. V was clipped by 2 bases and J by 2 bases, with 4 bases between them. In DNA form, the CDR3 reads TGTGCCAGCAGTGAACAGGGCAATCAGCCCCAGCATTTT. Translating it yields CASSEQGNQPQHF.

In this sample, this clone turned up once. The rearrangement joins TRBV6-1 to TRBJ1-5, with D possibly TRBD1 on 5 matching bases. This CDR3 region has 15 residues. The V and J ends lost 1 base and 0 bases respectively, with 7 bases between them. Per the germline V gene, CDR1 is MNHNS and CDR2 is SASEGT. This chain's CDR3 is CASSEGGSSNQPQHF. CDR3 bases: TGTGCCAGCAGTGAAGGGGGCAGTAGCAATCAGCCCCAGCATTTT.

CDR3 nucleotides: TGTGCCAGCTCACCACTGCCAGGGGGGGCTGAAGCTTTCTTT. Protein sequence: CASSPLPGGAEAFF. The rearrangement links TRBV18 to TRBJ1-1, with 7 bases aligning to TRBD1. The CDR3 contains 14 residues. The V gene end was trimmed by 1 base and the J gene end by 6 bases; junction bases not matched to a gene: 5. Per the germline V gene, CDR1 is KGHSH and CDR2 is LQKENI.

The gene calls are TRBV5-1 and TRBJ2-1, with D maybe TRBD2 (6 bases). The CDR3 spans 17 residues. Germline loops: CDR1 SGHRS, CDR2 YFSETQ. Trimming pared 4 bases from V and 1 base from J, leaving 18 bases between. The CDR3 DNA reads as TGCGCCAGCAGCAAGCCCCCTGGGGACTTTTCCTACAATGAGCAGTTCTTC. This sequence encodes CASSKPPGDFSYNEQFF.

The V call is TRBV29-1, the J call TRBJ2-3; D not resolved. Germline V gene sequence: CDR1 SQVTM, CDR2 ANQGSEA. The CDR3 is 12 residues long. Trimming shortened V by 5 bases and J by 1 base, and 7 bases separated the two germline ends. The CDR3: CSVPLRTDTQYF. CDR3 DNA: TGCAGCGTTCCCCTGCGCACAGATACGCAGTATTTT.

This sequence joins TRBV5-6 and TRBJ2-7, with D perhaps matching TRBD1 or TRBD2 (6 bases each). Trimming took 3 bases from V and 3 from J, leaving 16 bases between them. This CDR3 comprises 15 residues. The germline V gene encodes CDR1 SGHDT and CDR2 YYEEEE. The CDR3 here is CASSWWRGSVYEQYF. Here the CDR3 DNA reads TGTGCCAGCAGCTGGTGGAGGGGGTCTGTCTACGAGCAGTACTTC.

This clone was seen only once. Compared with germline, one end of the junction differs, possibly owing to a read error. The rearrangement uses TRBV7-7 and TRBJ2-5, with a weak D call TRBD2 (7 bases). There are 14 residues in the CDR3. Germline values: CDR1 SSHAT, CDR2 FNYEAQ (reference sequence). CDR3 amino acids: CASSHGGPQETQYF. CDR3 coding DNA: TGTGCTAGCAGCCACGGGGGGCCCCAAGAGACCCAGTACTTC.

This chain links TRBV7-9 with TRBJ1-1; 7 bases align to TRBD1. The CDR3 is made up of 16 amino acids. J was trimmed by 0 bases and V by 6 bases; bases with no gene match: 10. Germline V lookup: CDR1 SEHNR, CDR2 FQNEAQ (reference sequence). The CDR3 DNA is TGTGCCAGCAGGAGAGGCGAGGGGGCGATGAACACTGAAGCTTTCTTT. Protein product: CASRRGEGAMNTEAFF.